A single sample is the source of the 20 T cell receptor beta chains below, sequenced in a study of blood T cell repertoires in COVID-19. Libraries were prepared by immunoSEQ multiplex PCR; TCRdb keeps only in-frame clonotypes and omits some of them. Of about 120,000 clones in the sample, about nine tenths were seen once. Sequenced material: peripheral blood. These TCRs come from a human donor with active COVID-19. The donor label of this sample is uncertain.

The genes are TRBV4-2 and TRBJ2-5, with 7 bases lining up with TRBD2. The V gene end was trimmed by 4 bases and the J gene end by 5 bases; junction bases not matched to a gene: 7. In germline, CDR1 is LGHNA, CDR2 YNFKEQ. This CDR3 has 14 residues. CDR3 protein: CASSPGGDPETQYF. DNA for the CDR3: TGTGCCAGCAGCCCTGGGGGGGATCCCGAGACCCAGTACTTC.

The chain combines TRBV7-9 with TRBJ1-2, with 10 nucleotides matching TRBD1. J gave up 7 bases and V 5 bases, and 10 bases lay outside the gene matches. CDR3 length equals 15 residues. Germline V gene sequence: CDR1 SEHNR, CDR2 FQNEAQ (reference sequence). The CDR3 bases are TGTGCCAGCAGCCTGTCCCGGGACAGGGGACGTGGCTACACCTTC. It codes for CASSLSRDRGRGYTF.

The chain is built from TRBV2 and TRBJ1-4; 9 positions match TRBD1. The V segment lost 7 bases and the J segment 4 bases; nucleotides outside the gene matches: 10. The germline V gene has CDR1 SNHLY and CDR2 FYNNEI. The CDR3 has 16 amino acids. CDR3: CASKSDRGKGNEKLFF. CDR3 coding DNA: TGTGCCAGCAAATCGGACAGGGGCAAGGGTAATGAAAAACTGTTTTTT.

This clone was seen once. The chain recombines TRBV11-2 with TRBJ1-2; the match to TRBD1 covers 9 bases. Germline trimming cut 5 bases from V and 6 bases from J; bases unmatched to any gene: 4. CDR1 SGHAT and CDR2 FQNNGV come from the germline V gene. This CDR3 is 13 amino acids long. For the CDR3, the DNA is TGTGCCAGCAGCCCCTGGACAGGGGATGGCTACACCTTC. Its protein product is CASSPWTGDGYTF. The full variable domain, completed using reference TRBV11-2 and TRBJ1-2, is EAGVAQSPRYKIIEKRQSVAFWCNPISGHATLYWYQQILGQGPKLLIQFQNNGVVDDSQLPKDRFSAERLKGVDSTLKIQPAKLEDSAVYLCASSPWTGDGYTFGSGTRLTVV.

The chain has TRBV5-5 and TRBJ2-2; 9 bases agree with TRBD2. The V gene's germline CDR1 is SGHKS and CDR2 YYEKEE (reference sequence). Unmatched junction bases numbered 14, after V lost 1 base and J lost 4 bases. This CDR3 is 19 amino acids long. DNA of the CDR3: TGTGCCAGCAGCTTGACACCCGGGACTAGCACCGGGGGCACCGGGGAGCTGTTTTTT. It encodes CASSLTPGTSTGGTGELFF.

The chain uses TRBV18 and TRBJ1-1, with 7 bases lining up with TRBD1. The trim removed 3 bases at V and 0 bases at J, leaving 7 bases unmatched. Germline loops: CDR1 KGHSH, CDR2 LQKENI. The CDR3 extends over 16 amino acids. The CDR3 region is CASSPGQNNMNTEAFF. In nucleotides, the CDR3 is TGTGCCAGCTCACCGGGACAGAACAACATGAACACTGAAGCTTTCTTT.

The chain combines TRBV13 with TRBJ2-1; TRBD1 matches at 9 bases. CDR3 size: 17 residues. CDR1 is PRHDT, CDR2 FYEKMQ, per germline (reference sequence). V dropped 3 bases and J dropped 10; count of bases not matched to a gene: 16. The CDR3 region is CASSFDFRQGGIPEQFF. The CDR3 coding sequence is TGTGCCAGCAGCTTCGACTTTAGACAGGGGGGGATACCCGAGCAGTTCTTC.

The V and J genes are TRBV24-1 and TRBJ2-3; 7 positions agree with TRBD1. CDR3 length: 17 residues. Unmatched junction bases numbered 8, after V lost 0 bases and J lost 3 bases. Germline CDR1 and CDR2: KGHDR and SFDVKD. CDR3 DNA sequence: TGTGCCACCAGTGATTTGGGGACGACAGGGTTAACAGATACGCAGTATTTT. As protein: CATSDLGTTGLTDTQYF.

This clone was recorded once. The chain joins TRBV5-1 to TRBJ1-6; TRBD1 might be the D (6 bases). This CDR3 contains 17 residues. V was pared by 2 bases and J by 6 bases, with 18 bases between. Germline V CDR1 and CDR2: SGHRS, YFSETQ. In DNA, the CDR3 is TGCGCCAGCAGCTTAATACCTCCCGGACAGACTAATTCACCCCTCCACTTT. Protein: CASSLIPPGQTNSPLHF.

V and J are TRBV18 and TRBJ2-4, with TRBD1 as a possible D gene (7 bases). The CDR3 sequence is 15 residues long. The germline V gene has CDR1 KGHSH and CDR2 LQKENI. Trimming stripped 3 bases from V and 3 bases from J, with 12 bases between. CDR3: CASSPTGEVKNIQYF. CDR3 nucleotides: TGTGCCAGCTCACCTACAGGGGAGGTCAAAAACATTCAGTACTTC.

The rearrangement uses TRBV6-1 and TRBJ2-4, with D possibly matching TRBD2 (7 bases). V lost 3 bases and J 0 bases, leaving 21 bases between the germline ends. The germline V gene encodes CDR1 MNHNS and CDR2 SASEGT. CDR3 length equals 19 residues. The CDR3 protein is CASSDNGGGLTVAKNIQYF. The DNA for the CDR3 is TGTGCCAGCAGTGATAATGGCGGGGGCCTCACTGTAGCCAAAAACATTCAGTACTTC.

This chain joins TRBV2 and TRBJ2-7; TRBD1 is a possible D gene (5 bases). Trimming took 5 bases from V and 3 from J, leaving 17 bases between them. Germline CDR1 and CDR2: SNHLY and FYNNEI. This CDR3 has 15 amino acids. The CDR3 reads CASSSQGYGNYEQYF. The CDR3 DNA is TGTGCCAGCAGTTCGCAGGGTTACGGAAACTACGAGCAGTACTTC.

The rearrangement joins TRBV27 to TRBJ2-5, with D unclear. Per the germline V gene, CDR1 is MNHEY and CDR2 is SMNVEV (reference sequence). V lost 2 bases and J 5 bases, leaving 12 bases between the germline ends. The CDR3 is 14 residues long. CDR3 in amino acids: CASSLSLLEETQYF. In nucleotides, the CDR3 is TGTGCCAGCAGTTTAAGCCTCCTAGAGGAGACCCAGTACTTC.

The chain joins TRBV29-1 to TRBJ1-2; TRBD1 is a possible D gene (6 bases). V lost 6 bases and J 3 bases, leaving 11 bases between the germline ends. The CDR3 consists of 12 residues. CDR1 and CDR2 from the germline V gene are SQVTM and ANQGSEA. Written as DNA, the CDR3 is TGCAGCGTGTCCAGGGGCGACTATGGCTACACCTTC. This encodes CSVSRGDYGYTF.

J is TRBJ2-1 and V is TRBV7-2; D may be TRBD2 (7 bases). Trimming cost V 0 bases and J 7 bases, with 10 bases left between them. The CDR3 contains 14 residues. Germline V gene lookup returns CDR1 SGHTA and CDR2 FQGNSA. This CDR3 reads CASSLAGGQNEQFF. The CDR3, as DNA: TGTGCCAGCAGCTTAGCGGGGGGGCAGAATGAGCAGTTCTTC. Complete variable domain (other parts from reference TRBV7-2 and TRBJ2-1): GAGVSQSPSNKVTEKGKDVELRCDPISGHTALYWYRQSLGQGLEFLIYFQGNSAPDKSGLPSDRFSAERTGGSVSTLTIQRTQQEDSAVYLCASSLAGGQNEQFFGPGTRLTVL.

This rearrangement joins TRBV7-2 to TRBJ1-5; D remains ambiguous. CDR1 and CDR2 from the germline V gene are SGHTA and FQGNSA. V shed 8 bases and J shed 1 base, with 15 bases lying between them. The CDR3 covers 15 residues. The CDR3 sequence: CASARERRSNQPQHF. The CDR3 nucleotides read TGTGCCAGCGCGAGGGAGAGACGGAGCAATCAGCCCCAGCATTTT.

The chain links TRBV11-3 to TRBJ2-1; 8 nucleotides match TRBD2. V lost 3 bases to trimming and J lost 4 bases; unmatched junction nucleotides: 8. This CDR3 region has 16 residues. Germline lookup yields CDR1 SGHNT and CDR2 YENEEA. CDR3 sequence: CASSLSGTRGYNEQFF. The CDR3 DNA reads TGTGCCAGCAGCTTGTCCGGGACTAGGGGATACAATGAGCAGTTCTTC.

V gene TRBV10-3 combines with J gene TRBJ2-3, with TRBD1 identical over 11 bases. Germline CDR1 and CDR2: ENHRY and SYGVKD. The CDR3 has 15 amino acids. Trimming took 6 bases from V and 2 from J; bases not matched to a gene: 4. The CDR3 DNA reads TGTGCCATCAGAGGACAGGGGGCTTACACAGATACGCAGTATTTT. Protein sequence: CAIRGQGAYTDTQYF.

The chain combines TRBV18 with TRBJ2-7, with 9 bases that match TRBD2. Per germline, CDR1 KGHSH and CDR2 LQKENI. With V trimmed by 6 bases and J by 5 bases, 11 bases remained unmatched. The CDR3 is 15 residues long. The CDR3 region is CASSRDLAGSNEQYF. DNA of the CDR3: TGTGCCAGCTCGAGAGATCTAGCGGGGAGCAACGAGCAGTACTTC.

The V call is TRBV5-4, the J call TRBJ2-7; perhaps TRBD2 as D (7 bases). The CDR3 contains 15 residues. The germline V and J ends were trimmed by 0 bases and 7 bases, with 17 bases remaining between them. The germline V gene encodes CDR1 SGHNT and CDR2 YYREEE (reference sequence). The CDR3 DNA is TGTGCCAGCAGCTTGGGGGGGCGGGGGCGGAATGAGCAGTACTTC. It translates to CASSLGGRGRNEQYF. Full variable domain (remainder filled in from reference TRBV5-4 and TRBJ2-7): ETGVTQSPTHLIKTRGQQVTLRCSSQSGHNTVSWYQQALGQGPQFIFQYYREEENGRGNFPPRFSGLQFPNYSSELNVNALELDDSALYLCASSLGGRGRNEQYFGPGTRLTVT.